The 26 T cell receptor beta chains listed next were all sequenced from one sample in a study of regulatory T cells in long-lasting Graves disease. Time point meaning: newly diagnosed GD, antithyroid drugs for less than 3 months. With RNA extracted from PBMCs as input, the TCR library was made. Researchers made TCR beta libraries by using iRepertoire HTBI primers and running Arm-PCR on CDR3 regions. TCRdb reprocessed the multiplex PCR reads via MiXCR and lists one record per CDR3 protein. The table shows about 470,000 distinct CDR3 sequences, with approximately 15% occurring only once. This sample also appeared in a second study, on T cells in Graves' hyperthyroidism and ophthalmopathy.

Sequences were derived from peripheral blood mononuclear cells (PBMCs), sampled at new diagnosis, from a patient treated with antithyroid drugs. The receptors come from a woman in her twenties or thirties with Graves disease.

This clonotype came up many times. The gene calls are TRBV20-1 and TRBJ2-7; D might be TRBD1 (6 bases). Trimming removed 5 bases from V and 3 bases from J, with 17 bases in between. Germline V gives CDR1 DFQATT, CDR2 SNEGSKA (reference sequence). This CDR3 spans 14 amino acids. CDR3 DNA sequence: TGCAGTGCTTACCCTTTGGGGGCCTACTACGAGCAGTACTTC. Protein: CSAYPLGAYYEQYF.

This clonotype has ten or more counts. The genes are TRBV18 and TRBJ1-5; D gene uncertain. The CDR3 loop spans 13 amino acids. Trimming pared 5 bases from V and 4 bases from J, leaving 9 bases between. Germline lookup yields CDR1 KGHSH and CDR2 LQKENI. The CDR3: CASSEQPNQPQHF. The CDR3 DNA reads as TGTGCCAGCTCAGAGCAGCCAAATCAGCCCCAGCATTTT.

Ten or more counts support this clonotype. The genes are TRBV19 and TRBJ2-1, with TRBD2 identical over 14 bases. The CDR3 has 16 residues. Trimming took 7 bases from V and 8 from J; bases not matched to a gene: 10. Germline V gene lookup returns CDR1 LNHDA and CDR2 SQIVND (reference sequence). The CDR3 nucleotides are TGTGCCAGTACTACCGGGACTAGCGGGAGTTTCTATGAGCAGTTCTTC. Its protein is CASTTGTSGSFYEQFF.

CDR3 region: CASSPTKSSYEQYF. For the CDR3, the DNA is TGTGCCAGCAGCCCTACTAAAAGCTCCTACGAGCAGTACTTC. The chain links TRBV3-1 to TRBJ2-7; D uncertain. V lost 4 bases and J lost 0, with 10 bases in between. The CDR3 length is 14 residues. Per germline, CDR1 LGHDT and CDR2 YNNKEL (reference sequence).

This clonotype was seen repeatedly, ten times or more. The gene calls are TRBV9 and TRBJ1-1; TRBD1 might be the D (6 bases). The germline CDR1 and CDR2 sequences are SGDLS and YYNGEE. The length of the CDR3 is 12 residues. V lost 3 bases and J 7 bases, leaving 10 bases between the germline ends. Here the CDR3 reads CASSAQGNEAFF. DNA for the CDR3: TGTGCCAGCAGCGCTCAGGGGAATGAAGCTTTCTTT.

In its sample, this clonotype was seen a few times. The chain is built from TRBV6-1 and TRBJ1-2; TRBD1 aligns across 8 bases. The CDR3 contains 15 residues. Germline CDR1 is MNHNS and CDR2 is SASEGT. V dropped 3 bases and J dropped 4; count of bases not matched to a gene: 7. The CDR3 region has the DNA TGTGCCAGCAGTGAGTGGGACAGGAGGAGCTATGGCTACACCTTC. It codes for CASSEWDRRSYGYTF.

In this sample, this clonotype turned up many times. The CDR3 nucleotides read TGTGCCACCAGTGATTGGGTAGCGGGAAAGTCCTACAATGAGCAGTTCTTC. Protein product: CATSDWVAGKSYNEQFF. The genes are TRBV24-1 and TRBJ2-1; TRBD2 aligns across 8 bases. The CDR3 has 17 residues. V dropped 2 bases and J dropped 1; count of bases not matched to a gene: 6. Germline-derived CDR1 and CDR2 are KGHDR and SFDVKD.

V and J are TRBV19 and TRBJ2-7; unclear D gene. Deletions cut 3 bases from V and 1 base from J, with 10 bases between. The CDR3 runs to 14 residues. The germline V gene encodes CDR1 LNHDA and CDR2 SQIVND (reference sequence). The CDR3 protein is CASSIERRSYEQYF. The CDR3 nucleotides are TGTGCCAGTAGTATCGAGAGGAGATCCTACGAGCAGTACTTC.

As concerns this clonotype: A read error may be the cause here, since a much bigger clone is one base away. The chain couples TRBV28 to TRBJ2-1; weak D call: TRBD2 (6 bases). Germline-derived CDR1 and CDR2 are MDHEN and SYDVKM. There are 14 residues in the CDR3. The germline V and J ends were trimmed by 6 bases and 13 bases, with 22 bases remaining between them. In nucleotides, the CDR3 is TGTGCCAGCAGATCGACTAGATCCCTGCAGACCCAGTTCTTC. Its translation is CASRSTRSLQTQFF.

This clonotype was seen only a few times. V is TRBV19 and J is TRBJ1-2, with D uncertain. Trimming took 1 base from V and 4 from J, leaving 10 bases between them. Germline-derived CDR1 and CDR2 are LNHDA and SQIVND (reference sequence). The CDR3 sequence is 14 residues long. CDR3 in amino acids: CASSIVPDSYGYTF. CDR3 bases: TGTGCCAGTAGTATAGTCCCAGATAGCTATGGCTACACCTTC. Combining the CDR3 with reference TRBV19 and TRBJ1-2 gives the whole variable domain DGGITQSPKYLFRKEGQNVTLSCEQNLNHDAMYWYRQDPGQGLRLIYYSQIVNDFQKGDIAEGYSVSREKKESFPLTVTSAQKNPTAFYLCASSIVPDSYGYTFGSGTRLTVV.

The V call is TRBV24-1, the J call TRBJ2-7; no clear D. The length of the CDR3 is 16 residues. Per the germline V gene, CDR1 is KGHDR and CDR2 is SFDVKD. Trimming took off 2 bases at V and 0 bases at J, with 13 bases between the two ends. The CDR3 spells CATSDSGGPSSYEQYF. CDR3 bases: TGTGCCACCAGTGATTCTGGCGGACCCAGCTCCTACGAGCAGTACTTC.

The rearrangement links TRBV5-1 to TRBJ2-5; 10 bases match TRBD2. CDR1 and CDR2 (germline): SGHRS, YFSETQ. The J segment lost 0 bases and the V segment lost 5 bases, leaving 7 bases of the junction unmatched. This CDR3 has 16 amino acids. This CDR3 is CASRLSSGSHQETQYF. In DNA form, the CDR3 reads TGCGCCAGCAGACTGTCTAGCGGGAGTCACCAAGAGACCCAGTACTTC.

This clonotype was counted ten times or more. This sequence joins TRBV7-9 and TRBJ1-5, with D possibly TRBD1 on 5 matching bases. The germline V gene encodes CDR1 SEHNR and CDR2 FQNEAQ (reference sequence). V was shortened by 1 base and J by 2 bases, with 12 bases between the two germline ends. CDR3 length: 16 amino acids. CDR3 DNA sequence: TGTGCCAGCAGCTTAGTTAGGGACCGGCGCAATCAGCCCCAGCATTTT. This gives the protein CASSLVRDRRNQPQHF.

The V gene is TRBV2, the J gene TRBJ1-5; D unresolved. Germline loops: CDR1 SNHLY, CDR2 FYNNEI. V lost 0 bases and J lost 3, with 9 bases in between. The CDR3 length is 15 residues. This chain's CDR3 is CASSEAGWYNQPQHF. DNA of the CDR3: TGTGCCAGCAGTGAAGCCGGGTGGTACAATCAGCCCCAGCATTTT.

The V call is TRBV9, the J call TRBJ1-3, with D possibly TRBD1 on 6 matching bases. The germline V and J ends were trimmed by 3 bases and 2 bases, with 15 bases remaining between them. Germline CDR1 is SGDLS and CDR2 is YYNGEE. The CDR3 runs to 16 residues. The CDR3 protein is CASSGDNREPGNTIYF. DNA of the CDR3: TGTGCCAGCAGCGGGGATAACAGGGAACCTGGAAACACCATATATTTT.

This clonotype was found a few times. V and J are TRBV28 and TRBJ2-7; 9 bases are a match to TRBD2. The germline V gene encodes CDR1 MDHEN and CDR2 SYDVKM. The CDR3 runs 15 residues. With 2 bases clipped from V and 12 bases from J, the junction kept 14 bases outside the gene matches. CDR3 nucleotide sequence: TGTGCCAGCAGTTTAGCGGCTAGCGGGATCAAAAATTGGTACTTC. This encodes CASSLAASGIKNWYF.

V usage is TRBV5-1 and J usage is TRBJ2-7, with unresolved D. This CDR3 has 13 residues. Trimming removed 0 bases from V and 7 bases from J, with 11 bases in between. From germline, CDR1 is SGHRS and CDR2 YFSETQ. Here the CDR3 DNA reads TGCGCCAGCAGCTTGGTCAGACGCAATGAGCAGTACTTC. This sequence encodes CASSLVRRNEQYF.

DNA for the CDR3: TGTGCCAGCAGTTCCCCATACAATTCACCCCTCCACTTT. Amino acid sequence: CASSSPYNSPLHF. V and J are TRBV27 and TRBJ1-6; D unresolved. Germline V gene data show CDR1 as MNHEY and CDR2 as SMNVEV (reference sequence). This CDR3 has 13 residues. V gave up 4 bases and J gave up 7 bases, with 8 bases separating them.

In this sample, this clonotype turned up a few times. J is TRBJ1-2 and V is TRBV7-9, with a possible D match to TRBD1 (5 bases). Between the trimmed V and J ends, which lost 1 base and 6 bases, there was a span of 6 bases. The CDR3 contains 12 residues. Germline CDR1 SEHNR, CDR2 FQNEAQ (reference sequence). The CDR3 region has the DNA TGTGCCAGCAGCTTAGGGGGGGATGGCTACACCTTC. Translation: CASSLGGDGYTF.

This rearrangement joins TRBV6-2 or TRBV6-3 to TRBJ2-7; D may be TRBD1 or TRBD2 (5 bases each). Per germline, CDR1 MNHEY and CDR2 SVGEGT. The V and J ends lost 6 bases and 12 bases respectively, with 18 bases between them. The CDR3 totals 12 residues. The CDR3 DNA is TGTGCCAGCAGCCCCGGGGTGGGGGAGATGTACTTC. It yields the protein CASSPGVGEMYF.

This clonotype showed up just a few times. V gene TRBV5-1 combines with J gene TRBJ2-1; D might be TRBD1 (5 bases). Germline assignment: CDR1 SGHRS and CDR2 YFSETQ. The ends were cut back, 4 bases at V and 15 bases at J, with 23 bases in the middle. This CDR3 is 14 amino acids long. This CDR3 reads CASSPRAGSPQRFF. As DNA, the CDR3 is TGCGCCAGCAGCCCCAGGGCCGGGTCCCCCCAACGGTTCTTC.

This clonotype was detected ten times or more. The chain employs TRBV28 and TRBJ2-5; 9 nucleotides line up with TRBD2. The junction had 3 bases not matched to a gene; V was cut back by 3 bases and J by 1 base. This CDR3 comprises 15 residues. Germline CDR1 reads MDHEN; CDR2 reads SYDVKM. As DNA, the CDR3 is TGTGCCAGCAGTTTCCCGACTAGCGGCCAAGAGACCCAGTACTTC. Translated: CASSFPTSGQETQYF.

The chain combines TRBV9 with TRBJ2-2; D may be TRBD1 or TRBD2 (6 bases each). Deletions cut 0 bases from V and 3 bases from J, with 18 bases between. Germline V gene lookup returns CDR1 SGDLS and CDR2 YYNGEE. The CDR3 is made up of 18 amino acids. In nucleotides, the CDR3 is TGTGCCAGCAGCGTAGCTACATTCGGGGGCAGGGACACCGGGGAGCTGTTTTTT. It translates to CASSVATFGGRDTGELFF.

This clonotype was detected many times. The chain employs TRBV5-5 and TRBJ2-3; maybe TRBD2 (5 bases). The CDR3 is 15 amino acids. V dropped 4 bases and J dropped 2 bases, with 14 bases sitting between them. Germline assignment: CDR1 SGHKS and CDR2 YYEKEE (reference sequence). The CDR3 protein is CASSLLSSNTDTQYF. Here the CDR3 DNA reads TGTGCCAGCAGCCTGTTATCTAGCAACACAGATACGCAGTATTTT.

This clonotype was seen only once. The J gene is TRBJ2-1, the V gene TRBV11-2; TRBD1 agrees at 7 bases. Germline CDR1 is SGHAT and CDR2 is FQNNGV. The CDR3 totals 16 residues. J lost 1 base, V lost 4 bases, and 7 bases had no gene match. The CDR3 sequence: CASSSFRTGSYNEQFF. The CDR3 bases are TGTGCCAGCAGCTCCTTTCGGACAGGTTCCTACAATGAGCAGTTCTTC.

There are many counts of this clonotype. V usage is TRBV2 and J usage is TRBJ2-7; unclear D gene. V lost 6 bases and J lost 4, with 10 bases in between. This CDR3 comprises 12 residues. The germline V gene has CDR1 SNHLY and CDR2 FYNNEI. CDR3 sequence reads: CASRLDNYEQYF. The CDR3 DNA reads TGTGCCAGCAGGCTCGATAATTACGAGCAGTACTTC.